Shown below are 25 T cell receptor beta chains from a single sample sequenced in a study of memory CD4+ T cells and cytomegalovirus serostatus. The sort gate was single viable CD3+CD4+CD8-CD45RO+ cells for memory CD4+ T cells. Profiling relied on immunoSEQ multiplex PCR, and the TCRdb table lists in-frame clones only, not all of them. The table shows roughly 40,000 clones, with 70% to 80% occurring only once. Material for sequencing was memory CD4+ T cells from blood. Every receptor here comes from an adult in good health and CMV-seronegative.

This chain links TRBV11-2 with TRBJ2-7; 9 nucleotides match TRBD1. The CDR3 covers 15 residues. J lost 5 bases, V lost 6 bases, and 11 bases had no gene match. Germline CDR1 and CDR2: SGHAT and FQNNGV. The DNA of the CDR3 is TGTGCCAGCAGGTCATTACGGGACAGGGATCACGAGCAGTACTTC. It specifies CASRSLRDRDHEQYF.

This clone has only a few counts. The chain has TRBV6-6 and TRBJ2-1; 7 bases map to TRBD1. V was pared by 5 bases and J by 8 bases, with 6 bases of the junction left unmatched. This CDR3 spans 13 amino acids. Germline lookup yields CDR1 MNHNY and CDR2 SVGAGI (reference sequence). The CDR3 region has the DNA TGTGCCAGCAGTACAGGGGATTGGGATGAGCAGTTCTTC. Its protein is CASSTGDWDEQFF.

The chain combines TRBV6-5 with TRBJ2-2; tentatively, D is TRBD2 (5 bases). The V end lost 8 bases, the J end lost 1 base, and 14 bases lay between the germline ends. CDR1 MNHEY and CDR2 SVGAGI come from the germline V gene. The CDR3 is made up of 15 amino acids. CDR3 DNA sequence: TGTGCCAGCCTTCGGAGGCGCGGGAACACCGGGGAGCTGTTTTTT. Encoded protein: CASLRRRGNTGELFF.

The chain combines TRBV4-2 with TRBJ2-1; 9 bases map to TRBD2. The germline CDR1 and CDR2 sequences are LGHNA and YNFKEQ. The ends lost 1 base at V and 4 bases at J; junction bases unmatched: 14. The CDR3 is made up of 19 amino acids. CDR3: CASSQVYGSSGRGYNEQFF. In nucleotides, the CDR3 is TGTGCCAGCAGCCAAGTCTACGGGAGTAGCGGGAGAGGATACAATGAGCAGTTCTTC.

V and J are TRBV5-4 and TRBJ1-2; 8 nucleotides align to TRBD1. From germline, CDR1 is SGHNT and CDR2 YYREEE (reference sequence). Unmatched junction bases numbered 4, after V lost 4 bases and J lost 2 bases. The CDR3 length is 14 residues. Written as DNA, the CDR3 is TGTGCCAGCAGCCCACGGACAGGGAACTATGGCTACACCTTC. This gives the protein CASSPRTGNYGYTF.

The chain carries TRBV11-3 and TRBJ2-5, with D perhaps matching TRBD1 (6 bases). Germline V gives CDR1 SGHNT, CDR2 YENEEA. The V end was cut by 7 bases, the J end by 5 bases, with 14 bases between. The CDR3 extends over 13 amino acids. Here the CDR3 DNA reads TGTGCCAGCACCAGAGGACAGAGGGAGACCCAGTACTTC. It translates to CASTRGQRETQYF.

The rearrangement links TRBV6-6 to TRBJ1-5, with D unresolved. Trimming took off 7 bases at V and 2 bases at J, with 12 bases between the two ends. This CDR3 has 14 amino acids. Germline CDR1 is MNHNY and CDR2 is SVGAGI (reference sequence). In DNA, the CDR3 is TGTGCCAGCACCTCAGAGGGTGGCAATCAGCCCCAGCATTTT. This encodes CASTSEGGNQPQHF.

This chain's CDR3 is CASSKDRDFEAFF. The CDR3 region has the DNA TGTGCCAGCAGCAAGGACAGGGACTTTGAAGCTTTCTTT. The chain is built from TRBV7-2 and TRBJ1-1, with TRBD1 identical over 8 bases. This CDR3 region has 13 residues. With 5 bases clipped from V and 7 bases from J, the junction kept 6 bases outside the gene matches. Germline CDR1 reads SGHTA; CDR2 reads FQGNSA.

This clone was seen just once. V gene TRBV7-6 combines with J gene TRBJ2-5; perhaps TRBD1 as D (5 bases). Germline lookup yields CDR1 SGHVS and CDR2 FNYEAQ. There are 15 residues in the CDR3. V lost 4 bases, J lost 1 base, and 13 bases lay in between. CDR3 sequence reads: CASSSPATAQETQYF. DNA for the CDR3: TGTGCCAGCAGCTCCCCAGCGACAGCCCAAGAGACCCAGTACTTC.

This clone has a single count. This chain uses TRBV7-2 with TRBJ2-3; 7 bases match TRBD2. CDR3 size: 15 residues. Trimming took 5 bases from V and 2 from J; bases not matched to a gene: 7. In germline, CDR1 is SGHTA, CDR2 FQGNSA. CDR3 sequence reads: CASSTQRGYTDTQYF. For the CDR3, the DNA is TGTGCCAGCAGCACTCAGCGGGGTTACACAGATACGCAGTATTTT.

The CDR3 coding sequence is TGCGCCAGCATCCGGAACACCGGGGAGCTGTTTTTT. Amino acid sequence: CASIRNTGELFF. The chain couples TRBV5-1 to TRBJ2-2; D call uncertain. Trimming took 6 bases from V and 1 from J, leaving 4 bases between them. This CDR3 comprises 12 residues. Germline CDR1 and CDR2: SGHRS and YFSETQ.

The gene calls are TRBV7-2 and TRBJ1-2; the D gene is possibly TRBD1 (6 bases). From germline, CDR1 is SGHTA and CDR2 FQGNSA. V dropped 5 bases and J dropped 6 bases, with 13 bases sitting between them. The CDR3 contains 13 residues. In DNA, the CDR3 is TGTGCCAGCAGCCCGAACAGGGTTGATGGCTACACCTTC. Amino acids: CASSPNRVDGYTF.

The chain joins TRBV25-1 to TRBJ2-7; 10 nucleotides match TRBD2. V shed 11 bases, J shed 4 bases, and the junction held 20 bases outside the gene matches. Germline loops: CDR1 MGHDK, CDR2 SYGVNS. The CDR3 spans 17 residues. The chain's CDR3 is CALPALAGPPGGYEQYF. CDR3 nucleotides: TGTGCCCTACCCGCACTAGCGGGACCCCCCGGCGGATACGAGCAGTACTTC.

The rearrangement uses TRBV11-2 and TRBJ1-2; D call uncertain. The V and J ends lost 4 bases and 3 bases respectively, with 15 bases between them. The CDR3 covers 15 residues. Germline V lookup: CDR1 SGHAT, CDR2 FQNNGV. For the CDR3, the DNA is TGTGCCAGCAGCTCCCGCCTTCGTCGGGACTATGGCTACACCTTC. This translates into CASSSRLRRDYGYTF.

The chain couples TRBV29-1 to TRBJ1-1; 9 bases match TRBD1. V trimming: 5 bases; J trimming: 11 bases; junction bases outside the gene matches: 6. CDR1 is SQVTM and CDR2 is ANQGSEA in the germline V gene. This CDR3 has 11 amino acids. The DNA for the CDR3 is TGCAGCGTTTTGACAGGGGGGGGTGCTTTCTTT. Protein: CSVLTGGGAFF.

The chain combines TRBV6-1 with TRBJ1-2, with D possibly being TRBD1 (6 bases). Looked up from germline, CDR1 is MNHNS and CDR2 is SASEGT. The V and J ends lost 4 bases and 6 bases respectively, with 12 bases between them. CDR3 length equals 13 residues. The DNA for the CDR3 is TGTGCCAGCAGTGGGGATGGACAGCATGGCTACACCTTC. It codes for CASSGDGQHGYTF.

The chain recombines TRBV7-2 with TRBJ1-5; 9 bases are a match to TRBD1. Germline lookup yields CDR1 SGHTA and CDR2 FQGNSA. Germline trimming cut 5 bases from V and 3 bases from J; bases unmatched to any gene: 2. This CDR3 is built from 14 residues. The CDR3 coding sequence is TGTGCCAGCAGCCGGACAGGGGACAATCAGCCCCAGCATTTT. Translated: CASSRTGDNQPQHF.

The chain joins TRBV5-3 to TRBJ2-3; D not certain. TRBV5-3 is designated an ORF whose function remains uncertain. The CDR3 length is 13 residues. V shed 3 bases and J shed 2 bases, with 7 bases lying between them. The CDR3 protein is CARSCGLTDTQYF. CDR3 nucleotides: TGTGCCAGAAGCTGCGGCCTCACAGATACGCAGTATTTT.

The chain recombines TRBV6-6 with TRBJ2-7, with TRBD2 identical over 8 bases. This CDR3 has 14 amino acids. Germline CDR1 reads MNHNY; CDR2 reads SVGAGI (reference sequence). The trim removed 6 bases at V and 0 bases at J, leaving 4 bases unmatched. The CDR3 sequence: CASSQSGSSYEQYF. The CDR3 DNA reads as TGTGCCAGCAGCCAAAGCGGGAGCTCCTACGAGCAGTACTTC.

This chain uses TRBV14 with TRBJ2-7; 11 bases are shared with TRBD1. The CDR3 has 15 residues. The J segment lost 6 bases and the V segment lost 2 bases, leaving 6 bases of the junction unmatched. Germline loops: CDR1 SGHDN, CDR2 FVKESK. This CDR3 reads CASSQPGQGVGEQYF. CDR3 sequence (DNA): TGTGCCAGCAGCCAACCGGGACAGGGGGTCGGCGAGCAGTACTTC.

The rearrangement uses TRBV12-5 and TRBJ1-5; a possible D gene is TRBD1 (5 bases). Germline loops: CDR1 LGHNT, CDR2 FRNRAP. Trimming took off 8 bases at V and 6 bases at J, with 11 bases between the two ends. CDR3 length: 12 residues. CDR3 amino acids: CASRGAGQPQHF. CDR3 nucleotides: TGTGCTAGTCGTGGGGCGGGTCAGCCCCAGCATTTT.

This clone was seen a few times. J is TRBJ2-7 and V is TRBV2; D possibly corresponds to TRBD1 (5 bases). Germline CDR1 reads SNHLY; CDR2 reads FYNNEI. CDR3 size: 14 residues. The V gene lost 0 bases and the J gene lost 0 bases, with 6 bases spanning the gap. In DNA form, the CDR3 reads TGTGCCAGCAGTGAAGCTAGGGGCTCCTACGAGCAGTACTTC. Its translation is CASSEARGSYEQYF.

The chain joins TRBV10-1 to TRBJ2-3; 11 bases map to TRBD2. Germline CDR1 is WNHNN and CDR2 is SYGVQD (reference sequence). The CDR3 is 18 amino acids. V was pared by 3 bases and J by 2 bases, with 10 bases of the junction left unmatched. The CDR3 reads CASSERWASGRTTDTQYF. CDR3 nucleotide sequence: TGCGCCAGCAGTGAAAGGTGGGCTAGCGGGAGGACCACAGATACGCAGTATTTT.

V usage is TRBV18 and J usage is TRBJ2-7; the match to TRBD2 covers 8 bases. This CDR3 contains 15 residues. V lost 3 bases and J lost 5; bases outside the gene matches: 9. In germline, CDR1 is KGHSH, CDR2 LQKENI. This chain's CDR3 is CASSPPGLVNHEQYF. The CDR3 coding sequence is TGTGCCAGCTCACCTCCGGGACTAGTCAACCACGAGCAGTACTTC. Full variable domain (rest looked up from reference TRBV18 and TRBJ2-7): NAGVMQNPRHLVRRRGQEARLRCSPMKGHSHVYWYRQLPEEGLKFMVYLQKENIIDESGMPKERFSAEFPKEGPSILRIQQVVRGDSAAYFCASSPPGLVNHEQYFGPGTRLTVT.

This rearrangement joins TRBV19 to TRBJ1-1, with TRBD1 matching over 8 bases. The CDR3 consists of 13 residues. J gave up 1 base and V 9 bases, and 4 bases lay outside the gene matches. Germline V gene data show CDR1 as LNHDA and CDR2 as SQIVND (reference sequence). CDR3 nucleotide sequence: TGTGCCAGCGGGACAGGCTGGAACACTGAAGCTTTCTTT. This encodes CASGTGWNTEAFF. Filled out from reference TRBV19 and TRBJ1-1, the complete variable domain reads DGGITQSPKYLFRKEGQNVTLSCEQNLNHDAMYWYRQDPGQGLRLIYYSQIVNDFQKGDIAEGYSVSREKKESFPLTVTSAQKNPTAFYLCASGTGWNTEAFFGQGTRLTVV.